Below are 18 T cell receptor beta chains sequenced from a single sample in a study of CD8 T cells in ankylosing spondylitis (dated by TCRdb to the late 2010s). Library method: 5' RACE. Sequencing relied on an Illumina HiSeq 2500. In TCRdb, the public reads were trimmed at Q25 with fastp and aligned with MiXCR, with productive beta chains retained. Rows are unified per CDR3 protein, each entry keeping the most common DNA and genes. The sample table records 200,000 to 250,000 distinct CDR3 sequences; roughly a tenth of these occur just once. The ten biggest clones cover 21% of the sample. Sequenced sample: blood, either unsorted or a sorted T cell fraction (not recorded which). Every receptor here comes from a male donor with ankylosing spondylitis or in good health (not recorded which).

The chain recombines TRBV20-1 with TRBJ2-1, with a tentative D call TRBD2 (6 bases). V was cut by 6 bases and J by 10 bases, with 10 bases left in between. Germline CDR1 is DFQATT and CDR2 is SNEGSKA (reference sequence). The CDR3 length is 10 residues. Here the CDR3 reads CSAGLGEQFF. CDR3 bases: TGCAGTGCGGGACTGGGGGAGCAGTTCTTC.

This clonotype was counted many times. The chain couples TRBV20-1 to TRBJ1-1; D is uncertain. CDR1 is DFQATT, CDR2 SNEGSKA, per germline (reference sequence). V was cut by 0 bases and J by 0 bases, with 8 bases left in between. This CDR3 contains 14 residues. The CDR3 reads CSARDLRLNTEAFF. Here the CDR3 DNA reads TGCAGTGCTAGAGACTTGCGGTTGAACACTGAAGCTTTCTTT.

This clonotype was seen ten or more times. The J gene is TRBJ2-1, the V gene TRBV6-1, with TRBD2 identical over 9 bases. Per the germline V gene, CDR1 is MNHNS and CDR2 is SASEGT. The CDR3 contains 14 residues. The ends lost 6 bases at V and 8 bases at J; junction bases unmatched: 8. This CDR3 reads CASSSGTSIHEQFF. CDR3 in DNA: TGTGCCAGCAGCTCCGGGACTAGCATCCATGAGCAGTTCTTC.

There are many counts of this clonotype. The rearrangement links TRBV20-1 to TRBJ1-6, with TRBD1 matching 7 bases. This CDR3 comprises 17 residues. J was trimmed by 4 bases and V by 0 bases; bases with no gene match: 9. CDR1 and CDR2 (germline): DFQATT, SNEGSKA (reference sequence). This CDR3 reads CSARDFLGQNYNSPLHF. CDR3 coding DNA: TGCAGTGCTAGAGATTTTCTGGGACAGAATTATAATTCACCCCTCCACTTT.

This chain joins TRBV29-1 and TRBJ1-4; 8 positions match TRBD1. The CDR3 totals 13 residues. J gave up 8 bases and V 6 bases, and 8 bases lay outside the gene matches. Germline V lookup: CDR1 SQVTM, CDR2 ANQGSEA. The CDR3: CSVGQGGREKLFF. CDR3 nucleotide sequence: TGCAGCGTAGGACAGGGTGGTCGGGAAAAACTGTTTTTT.

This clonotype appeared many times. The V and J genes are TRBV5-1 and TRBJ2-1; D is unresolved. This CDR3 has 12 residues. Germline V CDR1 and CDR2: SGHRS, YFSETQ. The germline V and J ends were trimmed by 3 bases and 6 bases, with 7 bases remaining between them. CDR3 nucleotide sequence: TGCGCCAGCAGCTGGTCTTCCAATGAGCAGTTCTTC. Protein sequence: CASSWSSNEQFF.

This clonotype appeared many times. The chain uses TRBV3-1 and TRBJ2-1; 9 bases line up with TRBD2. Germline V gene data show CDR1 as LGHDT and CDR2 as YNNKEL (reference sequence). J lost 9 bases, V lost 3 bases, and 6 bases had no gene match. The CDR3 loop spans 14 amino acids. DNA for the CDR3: TGTGCCAGCAGCCACAACCGAGCGGGGGGTGAGCAGTTCTTC. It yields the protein CASSHNRAGGEQFF.

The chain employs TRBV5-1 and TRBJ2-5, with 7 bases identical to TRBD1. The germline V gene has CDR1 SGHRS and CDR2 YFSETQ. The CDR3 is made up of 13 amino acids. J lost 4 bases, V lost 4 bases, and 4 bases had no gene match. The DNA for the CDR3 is TGCGCCAGCAGCGGGGGACAGAGAGAGACCCAGTACTTC. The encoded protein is CASSGGQRETQYF.

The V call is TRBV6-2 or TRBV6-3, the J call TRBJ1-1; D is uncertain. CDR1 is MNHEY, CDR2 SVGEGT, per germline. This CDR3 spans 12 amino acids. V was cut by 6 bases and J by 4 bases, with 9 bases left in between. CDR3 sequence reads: CASSAPGTEAFF. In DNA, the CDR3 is TGTGCCAGCAGCGCCCCCGGCACTGAAGCTTTCTTT.

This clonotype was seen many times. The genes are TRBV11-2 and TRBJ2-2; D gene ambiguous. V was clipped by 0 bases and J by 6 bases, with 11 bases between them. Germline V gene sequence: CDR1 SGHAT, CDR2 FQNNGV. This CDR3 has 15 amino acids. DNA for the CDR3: TGTGCCAGCAGCTTAGAGGGGAATCTGGCCGGGGAGCTGTTTTTT. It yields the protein CASSLEGNLAGELFF.

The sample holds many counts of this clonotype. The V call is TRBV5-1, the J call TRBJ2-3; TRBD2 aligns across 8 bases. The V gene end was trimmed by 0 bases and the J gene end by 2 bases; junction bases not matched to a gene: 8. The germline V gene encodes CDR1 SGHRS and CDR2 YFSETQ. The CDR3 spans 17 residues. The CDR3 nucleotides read TGCGCCAGCAGCTTGGCGGCGGCGGGGGGCCACACAGATACGCAGTATTTT. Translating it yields CASSLAAAGGHTDTQYF.

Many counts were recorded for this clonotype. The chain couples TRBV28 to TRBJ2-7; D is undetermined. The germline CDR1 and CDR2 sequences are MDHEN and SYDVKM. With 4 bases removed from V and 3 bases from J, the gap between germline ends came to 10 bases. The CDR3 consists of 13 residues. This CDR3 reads CASSSLLNYEQYF. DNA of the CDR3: TGTGCCAGCAGTTCCCTACTCAACTACGAGCAGTACTTC.

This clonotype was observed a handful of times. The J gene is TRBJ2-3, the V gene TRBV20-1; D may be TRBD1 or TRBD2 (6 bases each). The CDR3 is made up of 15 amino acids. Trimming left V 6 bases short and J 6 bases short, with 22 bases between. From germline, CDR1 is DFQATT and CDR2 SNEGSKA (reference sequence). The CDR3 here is CSADPSGPGADTQYF. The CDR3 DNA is TGCAGTGCGGACCCGAGCGGGCCGGGGGCGGATACGCAGTATTTT.

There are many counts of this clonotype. The CDR3 nucleotides read TGTGCCAGCAGCTATACCCCTCAGTACGAGCAGTACTTC. Its protein is CASSYTPQYEQYF. The chain employs TRBV7-2 and TRBJ2-7; D is unclear. The CDR3 consists of 13 residues. Trimming removed 4 bases from V and 4 bases from J, with 11 bases in between. Germline assignment: CDR1 SGHTA and CDR2 FQGNSA.

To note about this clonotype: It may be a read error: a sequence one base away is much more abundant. In nucleotides, the CDR3 is TGCTCCAGCAGCCCCGGGACAGGGAGGATCGGGGAGCTGTTTTTT. Amino acid sequence: CSSSPGTGRIGELFF. The chain uses TRBV5-1 and TRBJ2-2; 9 bases are a match to TRBD1. CDR3 length: 15 amino acids. CDR1 is SGHRS and CDR2 is YFSETQ in the germline V gene. The variable domain in full, with the rest retrieved from reference TRBV5-1 and TRBJ2-2, is KAGVTQTPRYLIKTRGQQVTLSCSPISGHRSVSWYQQTPGQGLQFLFEYFSETQRNKGNFPGRFSGRQFSNSRSEMNVSTLELGDSALYLCSSSPGTGRIGELFFGEGSRLTVL.

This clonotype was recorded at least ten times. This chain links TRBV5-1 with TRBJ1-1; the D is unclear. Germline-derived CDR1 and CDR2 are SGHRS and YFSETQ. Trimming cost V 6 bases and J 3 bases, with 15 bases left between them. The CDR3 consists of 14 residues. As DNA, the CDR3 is TGCGCCAGCACGGCCCTAAGTCGGGACACTGAAGCTTTCTTT. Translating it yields CASTALSRDTEAFF.

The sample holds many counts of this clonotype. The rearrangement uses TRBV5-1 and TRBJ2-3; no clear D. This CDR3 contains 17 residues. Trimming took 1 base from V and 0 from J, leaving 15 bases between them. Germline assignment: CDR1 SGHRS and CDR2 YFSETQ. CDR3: CASSLPIASASTDTQYF. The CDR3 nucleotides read TGCGCCAGCAGCTTGCCAATCGCCTCGGCTAGCACAGATACGCAGTATTTT.

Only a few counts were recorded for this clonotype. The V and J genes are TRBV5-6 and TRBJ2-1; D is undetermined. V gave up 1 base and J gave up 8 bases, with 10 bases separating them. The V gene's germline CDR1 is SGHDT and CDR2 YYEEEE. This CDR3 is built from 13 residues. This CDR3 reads CASSLIGGDEQFF. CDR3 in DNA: TGTGCCAGCAGCTTGATCGGTGGGGATGAGCAGTTCTTC.